Here is one TCR beta chain with its context. This clone's antigen is unknown. Base qualities are not recorded, but no much larger clone differs from it by a single base. Looking up the germline V gene yields CDR1 MDHEN and CDR2 SYDVKM. A distance of 12 bases separates the germline ends of V and J, which lose 6 bases and 1 base respectively. The CDR3 spans 14 residues, from the cysteine through the phenylalanine. Just CDR3 DNA is preserved here, 42 bases in frame from base 1. The data were obtained in a study of blood T cell repertoires in COVID-19 (dated by TCRdb to the early 2020s). For context, the study as a whole: Samples covering the acute and convalescent phases of COVID-19 were provided by collaborators in the United States, Italy and Spain. The material from the prospective study consisted of cDNA or gDNA derived from T cells, B-cell-depleted T cells, or PBMCs. Deeply sampled blood TCRbeta repertoires from subjects exposed to, actively infected with, or recovered from COVID-19 were included in the dataset. The repertoires were released in a freely available public database meant as a resource for research on the immune response to SARS-CoV-2. Samples came from the ongoing ImmuneRACE study (first 160 participants) plus 1,254 subjects from 6 global collaborators. Sample metadata almost always included a de-identified subject ID, COVID-19 status, age in years and sex. HLA class I and class II types, where available, came from metadata supplied by the sample provider rather than from assay-based typing. The paper's findings and limits, for the study overall: The amount of clinical and demographic metadata varied by source and participant and was provided uncurated.

TCRbeta CDR3 regions were amplified from genomic DNA by means of the immunoSEQ Assay, a bias-controlled multiplex PCR. Per the original workflow: Within the assay, amplification of reference gene primers was used to estimate how many nucleated cells each sample contained. To quantify the absolute abundance of each unique TCRbeta CDR3 rearrangement, sequence reads were collapsed and filtered. For each sample, productive Simpson clonality was calculated as the square root of Simpson's diversity index across productive rearrangements. Entries here come from immuneACCESS through TCRdb and include only in-frame sequences with V and J called. Some clones fail to appear in such tables; in the studies checked, an unresolved V gene covers under half of the shortfall, and the cause of the remainder is unknown. The DNA gave D and trimming, while V, J and clone size come from that table. Counted in this sample were roughly 250,000 clones; 84% of them appeared once. The ten largest make up roughly 4% of the sample.

The collaborating institutions used their own protocols to collect whole blood in K2EDTA tubes. Collaborator samples were shipped for TCRbeta analysis as frozen whole blood, isolated PBMCs, or DNA extracted from either sample type. The sample taken for sequencing was peripheral blood. In this chain, TRBV28 is recombined with TRBJ1-1; no D gene call is confident. This sequence was found in a man aged 50 to 60 with acute or convalescent COVID-19. The CDR3 in this case is CASRPGGKNTEAFF. The DNA is as follows: TGTGCCAGCAGACCCGGAGGGAAGAACACTGAAGCTTTCTTT.